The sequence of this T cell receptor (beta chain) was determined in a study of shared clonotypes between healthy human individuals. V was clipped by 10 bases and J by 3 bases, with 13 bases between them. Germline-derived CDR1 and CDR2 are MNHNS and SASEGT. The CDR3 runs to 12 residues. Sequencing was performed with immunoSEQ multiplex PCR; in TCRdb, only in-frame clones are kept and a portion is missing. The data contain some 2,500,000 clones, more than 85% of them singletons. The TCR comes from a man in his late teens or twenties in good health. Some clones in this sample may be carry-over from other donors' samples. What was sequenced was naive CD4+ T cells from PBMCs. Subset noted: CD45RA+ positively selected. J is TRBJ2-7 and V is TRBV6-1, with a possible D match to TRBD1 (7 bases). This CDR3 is CATRGVGYEQYF. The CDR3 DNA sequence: TGTGCCACCAGGGGGGTGGGCTACGAGCAGTACTTC.